This T cell receptor (beta chain) was documented in a study of blood T cell repertoires in COVID-19. Across the study: Material from acute and convalescent COVID-19 was sourced from the United States, Italy and Spain. PBMCs, B-cell-depleted T cells, or T cells provided the cDNA or gDNA that made up the material.

Enrolment of Seattle patients took place during active infection, and they were followed longitudinally. Original methodology: By means of reference gene primer amplification, nucleated cell counts were estimated. TCRdb's table, derived via immunoSEQ multiplex PCR, lists solely in-frame clones and lacks some. V and J calls and clone size are as listed in that table; D and trimming were resolved from the DNA. The sample lists 160,000 or so clones; 79% were seen once. Trimming removed 2 bases from V and 1 base from J; junction bases left unmatched: 1. CDR3 length equals 13 residues. CDR1 and CDR2 from the germline V gene are GTSNPN and SVGIG (reference sequence).

This chain uses TRBV30 with TRBJ1-1, with 7 bases identical to TRBD1. The receptor comes from a woman aged 55-75 years with COVID-19, enrolled during active disease. Sequencing was performed on peripheral blood. DNA for the CDR3: TGTGCCTGGAGTAGACAGGGGAACACTGAAGCTTTCTTT. Its protein is CAWSRQGNTEAFF.